Listed below are T cell receptor beta chains from one sample, sequenced in a study of T-cell reconstitution after alpha-beta-depleted transplantation in children. In TCRdb, the PCR reads were re-called with MiXCR into one record per CDR3 protein. The sample holds fewer than 25,000 distinct CDR3 sequences, roughly 10% seen once. The sequencing used PBMCs from the stem cell graft donor, collected from the stem cell graft. The origin of the receptors is a human donor who donated a stem cell graft to a child with chronic granulomatous disease. Each CDR3 is given with its conserved first and last residue. A D gene is named only where the DNA matches it firmly. Some rows mark clone size as missing; the rest say once, few, many or name a class of expanded clone.

d_call	clone_size	v_call	j_call	cdr3_aa	cdr3_nt
-	many	TRBV5-6	TRBJ2-1	CASSYGAGAEQFF	TGTGCCAGCAGCTATGGTGCGGGTGCTGAGCAGTTCTTC
TRBD2	many	TRBV7-2	TRBJ2-1	CASSLGGGSYNEQFF	TGTGCCAGCAGCTTAGGGGGGGGCTCCTACAATGAGCAGTTCTTC
-	many	TRBV7-9	TRBJ1-1	CASSLEGPEAFF	TGTGCCAGCAGCTTAGAGGGGCCTGAAGCTTTCTTT
-	many	TRBV15	TRBJ2-7	CATSTGTGWDEQYF	TGTGCCACCAGCACCGGGACCGGCTGGGACGAGCAGTACTTC
-	many	TRBV14	TRBJ2-2	CASSQGRTTPLTGELFF	TGTGCCAGCAGCCAAGGCCGGACCACTCCGCTGACCGGGGAGCTGTTTTTT
TRBD2	many	TRBV4-1	TRBJ2-5	CASSQTSDQETQYF	TGCGCCAGCAGCCAGACTAGCGACCAAGAGACCCAGTACTTC
-	medium-sized	TRBV3-1	TRBJ2-5	CASSQFSDSQETQYF	TGTGCCAGCAGCCAATTCTCGGACAGCCAAGAGACCCAGTACTTC
TRBD2	-	TRBV2	TRBJ2-3	CASPLAGSTDTQYF	TGTGCCAGCCCCCTAGCGGGGAGCACAGATACGCAGTATTTT
-	once	TRBV24-1	TRBJ2-5	CAMGTRPLETQYF	TGTGCCATGGGCACCAGGCCTTTGGAGACCCAGTACTTC
TRBD2	many	TRBV5-5	TRBJ2-2	CASSLAWREYTGELFF	TGTGCCAGCAGCTTGGCTTGGCGGGAGTACACCGGGGAGCTGTTTTTT
-	many	TRBV3-1	TRBJ1-5	CASTQDLGYQPQHF	TGTGCCTCCACCCAAGATTTGGGGTATCAGCCCCAGCATTTT
-	-	TRBV2	TRBJ2-3	CASHRTGGASSTATQYF	TGTGCCAGCCATCGGACTGGCGGGGCCTCTAGCACAGCTACGCAGTATTTT
-	many	TRBV28	TRBJ1-1	CASSPSVGAFF	TGTGCCAGCAGCCCATCCGTGGGAGCTTTCTTT
TRBD1	many	TRBV10-3	TRBJ1-5	CAISAGTGENQPQHF	TGTGCCATCAGTGCGGGTACAGGGGAAAATCAGCCCCAGCATTTT
-	many	TRBV19	TRBJ2-1	CASSHRDGDEQFF	TGTGCCAGTAGTCACAGGGACGGCGATGAGCAGTTCTTC
TRBD1	many	TRBV12-3/TRBV12-4	TRBJ2-5	CASSLGTGMYQETQYF	TGTGCCAGCAGTTTAGGGACAGGGATGTACCAAGAGACCCAGTACTTC
-	many	TRBV12-3/TRBV12-4	TRBJ2-6	CASRTGATGANVLTF	TGTGCCAGCAGGACAGGAGCTACTGGGGCCAACGTCCTGACTTTC
-	many	TRBV3-1	TRBJ1-3	CASSQEDYSGNTIYF	TGTGCCAGCAGCCAAGAGGACTACTCTGGAAACACCATATATTTT
-	many	TRBV5-5	TRBJ2-2	CASARAGELFF	TGTGCCAGCGCCCGGGCCGGGGAGCTGTTTTTT
TRBD2	many	TRBV20-1	TRBJ2-1	CSARPLAGAYNEQFF	TGCAGTGCTAGACCGCTAGCGGGGGCTTACAATGAGCAGTTCTTC
TRBD2	many	TRBV7-6	TRBJ2-1	CASSSGGTYNEQFF	TGTGCCAGCAGTAGCGGGGGTACATACAATGAGCAGTTCTTC
TRBD1	many	TRBV15	TRBJ2-1	CATSSATGTGINEQFF	TGTGCCACCAGCAGCGCAACCGGGACAGGGATCAATGAGCAGTTCTTC
-	many	TRBV29-1	TRBJ2-1	CSVLAREVNEQFF	TGCAGCGTTTTAGCGCGAGAGGTAAATGAGCAGTTCTTC
-	many	TRBV12-3/TRBV12-4	TRBJ2-3	CASSVSGGGDTQYF	TGTGCCAGCAGTGTTAGCGGTGGGGGGGATACGCAGTATTTT
-	many	TRBV13	TRBJ2-3	CASSGAGQGRSSGRLADTQYF	TGTGCCAGCAGCGGGGCTGGACAGGGTCGGAGCAGCGGGAGGTTGGCAGATACGCAGTATTTT
-	many	TRBV9	TRBJ2-2	CASSGRNTGELFF	TGTGCCAGCAGCGGGAGAAACACCGGGGAGCTGTTTTTT
-	-	TRBV6-5	TRBJ2-5	CASSYPQGEGRETQYF	TGTGCCAGCAGTTACCCTCAGGGGGAGGGCCGAGAGACCCAGTACTTC
-	many	TRBV5-1	TRBJ1-1	CASSLVGGEGTEAFF	TGCGCCAGCAGCTTGGTGGGCGGTGAAGGCACTGAAGCTTTCTTT
TRBD2	many	TRBV27	TRBJ2-3	CASSSQRETDTQYF	TGTGCCAGCAGTTCCCAGCGGGAGACAGATACGCAGTATTTT
-	-	TRBV28	TRBJ2-7	CASGRGLLSSYEQYF	TGTGCCAGCGGCCGGGGGCTCCTCTCTTCCTACGAGCAGTACTTC
-	many	TRBV28	TRBJ1-6	CASSMTTLRSPLHF	TGTGCCAGCAGCATGACCACCCTCCGATCACCCCTCCACTTT
-	many	TRBV29-1	TRBJ2-7	CSVETGSPYEQYF	TGCAGCGTTGAAACAGGGTCCCCCTACGAGCAGTACTTC
-	-	TRBV5-5	TRBJ2-7	CASSFIREDEQYF	TGTGCCAGCAGTTTTATTAGAGAGGACGAGCAGTACTTC
-	many	TRBV5-1	TRBJ1-1	CASSLDLGRGNTEAFF	TGCGCCAGCAGCTTGGATCTGGGCAGGGGGAACACTGAAGCTTTCTTT
-	many	TRBV25-1	TRBJ2-7	CASSDSSYEQYF	TGTGCCAGCAGTGATTCCTCCTACGAGCAGTACTTC
TRBD1	many	TRBV5-1	TRBJ1-1	CASSLNLGQVNTEAFF	TGCGCCAGCAGCCTCAACTTGGGACAGGTGAACACTGAAGCTTTCTTT
TRBD2	many	TRBV7-9	TRBJ2-1	CASSPKRLAGGPNEQFF	TGTGCCAGCAGTCCTAAAAGACTAGCGGGAGGGCCTAATGAGCAGTTCTTC
-	many	TRBV20-1	TRBJ1-5	CSARDHRTPREPQHF	TGCAGTGCTAGAGATCATAGGACACCTAGGGAGCCCCAGCATTTT
-	many	TRBV5-1	TRBJ2-7	CASSSSSGAYEQYF	TGCGCCAGCAGCTCATCATCAGGGGCCTACGAGCAGTACTTC
TRBD2	medium-sized	TRBV7-3	TRBJ2-2	CASSSGLGDTGELFF	TGTGCCAGCAGCTCGGGACTAGGGGACACCGGGGAGCTGTTTTTT
TRBD1	-	TRBV12-3/TRBV12-4	TRBJ2-7	CTSCFQWDRECEQYF	TGTACCAGCTGTTTTCAGTGGGACAGGGAGTGCGAGCAGTACTTC
-	many	TRBV19	TRBJ2-5	CASSADSQETQYF	TGTGCCAGTAGTGCTGACTCTCAAGAGACCCAGTACTTC
TRBD2	many	TRBV5-1	TRBJ2-5	CASSLGLRLAGPREETQYF	TGCGCCAGCAGCTTGGGGTTGAGGCTAGCGGGACCCCGAGAAGAGACCCAGTACTTC
-	few	TRBV5-1	TRBJ2-7	CASSLNRADYEQYF	TGCGCCAGCAGCTTAAACAGGGCTGACTACGAGCAGTACTTC
-	many	TRBV11-1	TRBJ2-7	CASSLGQDRYEQYF	TGTGCCAGCAGCTTAGGACAGGACCGCTACGAGCAGTACTTC
-	many	TRBV20-1	TRBJ2-5	CSVKLERETQYF	TGCAGTGTTAAGCTAGAGCGGGAGACCCAGTACTTC
-	many	TRBV19	TRBJ1-2	CASTVFGGPNYGYTF	TGTGCCAGTACCGTATTCGGGGGGCCGAACTATGGCTACACCTTC
-	many	TRBV7-9	TRBJ1-3	CASSFQGNTIYF	TGTGCCAGCAGCTTCCAGGGAAACACCATATATTTT
TRBD2	many	TRBV7-7	TRBJ2-5	CASSSGLAGKETQYF	TGTGCTAGCAGCTCGGGACTAGCGGGGAAGGAGACCCAGTACTTC
-	many	TRBV28	TRBJ2-2	CASGRILGAGELFF	TGTGCCAGCGGGCGGATATTGGGAGCCGGGGAGCTGTTTTTT
TRBD1	many	TRBV20-1	TRBJ1-2	CSARVRVRTGGADGYTF	TGCAGTGCTAGAGTTAGAGTCCGGACAGGGGGCGCGGATGGCTACACCTTC